The 17 T cell receptor beta chains given below trace back to one sample, sequenced in a study of cytomegalovirus exposure and HLA in healthy donors. The PCR contained 60 Vbeta and 13 Jbeta primers. Some clones are missing from TCRdb's copy, which holds only in-frame ones; the method was immunoSEQ multiplex PCR. The data show roughly 170,000 clones, about 79% seen once. The sample was PBMCs. These receptors all come from a girl aged 2-10 years in good health and CMV-seropositive.

For this clone: The sample carries other DNA sequences with the same CDR3. The chain has TRBV7-9 and TRBJ2-7; TRBD2 might be the D (5 bases). This CDR3 comprises 19 residues. Trimming took off 5 bases at V and 0 bases at J, with 26 bases between the two ends. Germline V gene sequence: CDR1 SEHNR, CDR2 FQNEAQ (reference sequence). The CDR3 DNA reads TGTGCCAGCAGCCTATCTCCCGGGCTAGCCCCCGGGTCCTCCTACGAGCAGTACTTC. It translates to CASSLSPGLAPGSSYEQYF. Full variable domain (rest looked up from reference TRBV7-9 and TRBJ2-7): DTGVSQNPRHKITKRGQNVTFRCDPISEHNRLYWYRQTLGQGPEFLTYFQNEAQLEKSRLLSDRFSAERPKGSFSTLEIQRTEQGDSAMYLCASSLSPGLAPGSSYEQYFGPGTRLTVT.

The V gene is TRBV9, the J gene TRBJ2-3; 9 bases are a match to TRBD1. The CDR3 has 17 residues. The V segment lost 3 bases and the J segment 4 bases; nucleotides outside the gene matches: 12. CDR1 is SGDLS and CDR2 is YYNGEE in the germline V gene. CDR3 residues: CASSAGTGYGIPDTQYF. The DNA for the CDR3 is TGTGCCAGCAGCGCCGGGACAGGGTACGGGATCCCAGATACGCAGTATTTT.

This chain's CDR3 is CASSPTSASTDTQYF. CDR3 nucleotide sequence: TGTGCCAGCAGTCCTACTAGCGCGAGCACAGATACGCAGTATTTT. The rearrangement joins TRBV6-5 to TRBJ2-3; TRBD2 aligns across 7 bases. The CDR3 loop spans 15 amino acids. Trimming at V came to 5 bases and at J to 0 bases, leaving 5 bases not matched to a gene. Germline CDR1 and CDR2: MNHEY and SVGAGI.

This chain joins TRBV14 and TRBJ1-1; 8 bases agree with TRBD1. There are 16 residues in the CDR3. Germline V CDR1 and CDR2: SGHDN, FVKESK. After removal of 0 bases from V and 2 bases from J, the junction contained 5 bases not matched to a gene. The CDR3: CASSQDWTGINTEAFF. DNA of the CDR3: TGTGCCAGCAGCCAAGATTGGACAGGGATTAACACTGAAGCTTTCTTT.

The rearrangement joins TRBV29-1 to TRBJ2-1, with 7 bases fitting TRBD2. The germline CDR1 and CDR2 sequences are SQVTM and ANQGSEA. Trimming removed 6 bases from V and 4 bases from J; junction bases left unmatched: 12. The CDR3 has 15 amino acids. CDR3 sequence: CSVLLAGEPYNEQFF. As DNA, the CDR3 is TGCAGCGTGCTCCTGGCGGGGGAACCATACAATGAGCAGTTCTTC.

The genes are TRBV10-2 and TRBJ2-1; 7 bases match TRBD2. This CDR3 spans 15 amino acids. Germline CDR1 is WSHSY and CDR2 is SAAADI. With 3 bases clipped from V and 7 bases from J, the junction kept 9 bases outside the gene matches. The CDR3 bases are TGCGCCAGCAGTGAAGGGGACTACCGGGGTAATGAGCAGTTCTTC. This translates into CASSEGDYRGNEQFF.

J is TRBJ2-1 and V is TRBV9, with a tentative D call TRBD1 (6 bases). Germline V CDR1 and CDR2: SGDLS, YYNGEE. The CDR3 contains 14 residues. Trimming removed 4 bases from V and 4 bases from J, with 12 bases in between. The CDR3 coding sequence is TGTGCCAGCAGCCCGCGTAGGGGGTACAATGAGCAGTTCTTC. It encodes CASSPRRGYNEQFF.

CDR3 protein: CASSSTGTGSSPLHF. DNA of the CDR3: TGCGCCAGCAGCTCGACCGGGACAGGGAGTTCACCCCTCCACTTT. This chain connects TRBV5-1 to TRBJ1-6, with 9 bases aligning to TRBD1. This CDR3 contains 15 residues. From germline, CDR1 is SGHRS and CDR2 YFSETQ. Losses at the gene ends were 3 bases for V and 9 bases for J; bases not matched to a gene: 7.

This chain links TRBV6-1 with TRBJ1-5; possibly TRBD1 for D (6 bases). This CDR3 is 14 amino acids long. The V gene lost 0 bases and the J gene lost 12 bases, with 15 bases spanning the gap. Germline V gene sequence: CDR1 MNHNS, CDR2 SASEGT. The CDR3 sequence: CASSEAGTRAHQHF. As DNA, the CDR3 is TGTGCCAGCAGTGAAGCGGGGACAAGGGCTCACCAGCATTTT.

This chain uses TRBV6-5 with TRBJ1-1, with D uncertain. V was clipped by 3 bases and J by 0 bases, with 14 bases between them. Germline V gene lookup returns CDR1 MNHEY and CDR2 SVGAGI. CDR3 length: 16 residues. The CDR3 DNA reads as TGTGCCAGCAGTTATGTCCAGGCCTCCATGAACACTGAAGCTTTCTTT. It codes for CASSYVQASMNTEAFF.

The chain combines TRBV30 with TRBJ2-5, with D possibly TRBD2 on 6 matching bases. Germline V gene sequence: CDR1 GTSNPN, CDR2 SVGIG (reference sequence). The CDR3 extends over 15 amino acids. With 0 bases removed from V and 1 base from J, the gap between germline ends came to 12 bases. The CDR3 is CAWSVHGGIQETQYF. CDR3 bases: TGTGCCTGGAGTGTACATGGCGGGATCCAAGAGACCCAGTACTTC.

The CDR3 spells CASSFSTGGNEQFF. The CDR3 region has the DNA TGTGCCAGTAGTTTCTCGACAGGGGGCAATGAGCAGTTCTTC. This chain uses TRBV19 with TRBJ2-1, with TRBD1 identical over 9 bases. CDR1 and CDR2 from the germline V gene are LNHDA and SQIVND (reference sequence). There are 14 residues in the CDR3. The J segment lost 6 bases and the V segment lost 5 bases, leaving 5 bases of the junction unmatched.

Written as DNA, the CDR3 is TGTGCCAGCAAAGTCCGGGGGAACACAGATACGCAGTATTTT. It yields the protein CASKVRGNTDTQYF. The chain combines TRBV7-3 with TRBJ2-3; D is perhaps TRBD2 (6 bases). The CDR3 length is 14 residues. Germline V gene lookup returns CDR1 SGHTA and CDR2 FQGTGA. V was clipped by 7 bases and J by 2 bases, with 13 bases between them. The variable domain in full, completed from reference TRBV7-3 and TRBJ2-3, reads GAGVSQTPSNKVTEKGKYVELRCDPISGHTALYWYRQSLGQGPEFLIYFQGTGAADDSGLPNDRFFAVRPEGSVSTLKIQRTERGDSAVYLCASKVRGNTDTQYFGPGTRLTVL.

On this clone: Other nucleotide sequences from this sample produce the same CDR3. The chain's CDR3 is CASSLQGNTEAFF. In DNA form, the CDR3 reads TGTGCCAGCAGCTTACAGGGGAACACTGAAGCTTTCTTT. The chain has TRBV7-9 and TRBJ1-1; D perhaps matches TRBD1 (5 bases). Deletions cut 2 bases from V and 1 base from J, with 5 bases between. The CDR3 is 13 residues long. CDR1 and CDR2 (germline): SEHNR, FQNEAQ (reference sequence). The full variable domain, with the rest looked up from reference TRBV7-9 and TRBJ1-1, is DTGVSQNPRHKITKRGQNVTFRCDPISEHNRLYWYRQTLGQGPEFLTYFQNEAQLEKSRLLSDRFSAERPKGSFSTLEIQRTEQGDSAMYLCASSLQGNTEAFFGQGTRLTVV.

This clone was seen a few times. The chain has TRBV5-1 and TRBJ2-2; TRBD1 matches at 10 bases. Germline CDR1 reads SGHRS; CDR2 reads YFSETQ. This CDR3 comprises 16 residues. V lost 3 bases, J lost 4 bases, and 6 bases stayed unmatched. The CDR3 nucleotides read TGCGCCAGCAGCTACGACAGGGGGCAGGGCACCGGGGAGCTGTTTTTT. As protein: CASSYDRGQGTGELFF.

This clone was seen just once. This sequence joins TRBV4-2 and TRBJ1-6; D not certain. The length of the CDR3 is 15 residues. Looked up from germline, CDR1 is LGHNA and CDR2 is YNFKEQ. V was trimmed by 0 bases and J by 7 bases, leaving 10 bases between them. The CDR3 nucleotides read TGTGCCAGCAGCCAAGAAAACAGACCGAATTCACCCCTCCACTTT. Translation gives CASSQENRPNSPLHF.

This clone was detected only a few times. This chain joins TRBV19 and TRBJ1-2; possible D gene TRBD1, 6 bases. The V gene's germline CDR1 is LNHDA and CDR2 SQIVND (reference sequence). The CDR3 has 14 amino acids. Deletions cut 1 base from V and 3 bases from J, with 9 bases between. CDR3: CASSIVAGDYGYTF. DNA of the CDR3: TGTGCCAGTAGTATAGTCGCAGGGGACTATGGCTACACCTTC.